These 20 T cell receptor beta chains share one sample of origin, sequenced in a study of Ad26.COV2.S vaccination and SARS-CoV-2 variants. The treatment denotes: about 20 received Ad26.COV2.S at low or high dose, single or two shots; roughly 5 received placebo; per-sample allocation not given. Samples were taken on day 63 after the first vaccine or placebo injection. Here immunoSEQ multiplex PCR was the method, and the copy in TCRdb shows in-frame clones only, minus some. The profile shows some 300,000 clones, about 82% of them singletons. Here the sequenced sample was peripheral blood, taken in a trial of Ad26.COV2.S vaccine versus placebo. Source of these receptors: a person between 18 and 65 years old who received the Ad26.COV2.S COVID-19 vaccine or a placebo.

This chain connects TRBV30 to TRBJ2-2, with D uncertain. The CDR3 has 12 residues. The V and J ends lost 2 bases and 7 bases respectively, with 8 bases between them. The germline V gene encodes CDR1 GTSNPN and CDR2 SVGIG (reference sequence). CDR3 bases: TGTGCCTGGAGTTTGGGAATCGGGGAGCTGTTTTTT. Encoded protein: CAWSLGIGELFF.

The chain recombines TRBV11-3 with TRBJ2-2, with TRBD2 matching 9 bases. Germline CDR1 and CDR2: SGHNT and YENEEA. This CDR3 is 16 amino acids long. J was trimmed by 2 bases and V by 1 base; bases with no gene match: 2. The CDR3 sequence: CASSLVAGDNTGELFF. CDR3 coding DNA: TGTGCCAGCAGCTTAGTAGCGGGGGATAACACCGGGGAGCTGTTTTTT.

This chain links TRBV4-3 with TRBJ1-2; a weak D match, TRBD1 (5 bases). Germline V gives CDR1 LGHNA, CDR2 YSLEER. Trimming took 0 bases from V and 1 from J, leaving 9 bases between them. The CDR3 is made up of 15 amino acids. This chain's CDR3 is CASSQEAGRNYGYTF. In DNA form, the CDR3 reads TGCGCCAGCAGCCAAGAAGCGGGGCGTAACTATGGCTACACCTTC.

The rearrangement joins TRBV7-9 to TRBJ1-1; TRBD1 agrees at 11 bases. This CDR3 comprises 16 residues. CDR1 is SEHNR and CDR2 is FQNEAQ in the germline V gene (reference sequence). The V segment lost 5 bases and the J segment 11 bases; nucleotides outside the gene matches: 16. Written as DNA, the CDR3 is TGTGCCAGCAGCCTTCGGTCCGGGACAGGGGGAGGGGACGCTTTCTTT. It yields the protein CASSLRSGTGGGDAFF.

The chain links TRBV5-1 to TRBJ1-1; D unresolved. Germline CDR1 SGHRS, CDR2 YFSETQ. Trimming took off 4 bases at V and 1 base at J, with 8 bases between the two ends. CDR3 length: 13 amino acids. The CDR3 sequence is CASSQHSNTEAFF. The CDR3 nucleotides read TGCGCCAGCAGCCAGCACTCGAACACTGAAGCTTTCTTT. Filled out from reference TRBV5-1 and TRBJ1-1, the complete variable domain reads KAGVTQTPRYLIKTRGQQVTLSCSPISGHRSVSWYQQTPGQGLQFLFEYFSETQRNKGNFPGRFSGRQFSNSRSEMNVSTLELGDSALYLCASSQHSNTEAFFGQGTRLTVV.

V and J are TRBV19 and TRBJ2-1; TRBD1 matches 9 bases. V lost 6 bases, J lost 6 bases, and 6 bases stayed unmatched. CDR3 length: 14 amino acids. Germline values: CDR1 LNHDA, CDR2 SQIVND (reference sequence). The CDR3 DNA reads TGTGCCAGTAGCCTGACAGGGGGGCCCAATGAGCAGTTCTTC. It is translated as CASSLTGGPNEQFF.

The rearrangement links TRBV5-1 to TRBJ1-1; D is undetermined. The germline V gene has CDR1 SGHRS and CDR2 YFSETQ. CDR3 length: 16 amino acids. V was pared by 3 bases and J by 2 bases, with 17 bases between. This CDR3 is CASSSPTKGLNTEAFF. In nucleotides, the CDR3 is TGCGCCAGCAGCTCCCCCACCAAAGGACTAAACACTGAAGCTTTCTTT.

The rearrangement uses TRBV6-5 and TRBJ2-5; possibly TRBD1 or TRBD2 for D (6 bases each). This CDR3 region has 14 residues. CDR1 and CDR2 (germline): MNHEY, SVGAGI. Trimming left V 0 bases short and J 5 bases short, with 10 bases between. The DNA for the CDR3 is TGTGCCAGCAGTTACTCAGGGGGGCAGGAGACCCAGTACTTC. Its translation: CASSYSGGQETQYF.

The J gene is TRBJ2-7, the V gene TRBV5-1, with unresolved D. Germline CDR1 and CDR2: SGHRS and YFSETQ. Deletions cut 0 bases from V and 3 bases from J, with 7 bases between. The CDR3 loop spans 13 amino acids. CDR3: CASSLAQYYEQYF. The CDR3 DNA follows: TGCGCCAGCAGCTTGGCACAGTACTACGAGCAGTACTTC.

The chain is built from TRBV14 and TRBJ2-6, with 8 bases fitting TRBD1. There are 19 residues in the CDR3. V was pared by 3 bases and J by 0 bases, with 10 bases of the junction left unmatched. CDR1 SGHDN and CDR2 FVKESK come from the germline V gene. The CDR3 spells CASSHLTGTGISGANVLTF. Here the CDR3 DNA reads TGTGCCAGCAGCCACCTCACCGGGACAGGCATCTCTGGGGCCAACGTCCTGACTTTC.

The chain carries TRBV2 and TRBJ2-5; the D gene is possibly TRBD2 (7 bases). The V gene lost 7 bases and the J gene lost 3 bases, with 21 bases spanning the gap. Germline V gives CDR1 SNHLY, CDR2 FYNNEI. The length of the CDR3 is 16 residues. The CDR3 here is CASNSGYRGAKETQYF. The DNA of the CDR3 is TGTGCCAGCAACTCCGGGTATCGGGGGGCGAAAGAGACCCAGTACTTC. The variable domain in full, with the rest retrieved from reference TRBV2 and TRBJ2-5, is EPEVTQTPSHQVTQMGQEVILRCVPISNHLYFYWYRQILGQKVEFLVSFYNNEISEKSEIFDDQFSVERPDGSNFTLKIRSTKLEDSAMYFCASNSGYRGAKETQYFGPGTRLLVL.

The gene calls are TRBV3-1 (or the pseudogene TRBV3-2) and TRBJ1-1; D is unresolved. Germline values: CDR1 LGHDT, CDR2 YNNKEL (reference sequence). The CDR3 is made up of 12 amino acids. Trimming removed 5 bases at V and 9 bases at J, with 13 bases between. The CDR3 protein is CASSAIGFKAFF. In DNA form, the CDR3 reads TGTGCCAGCAGCGCGATCGGGTTTAAAGCTTTCTTT.

This clone came up a few times. J is TRBJ1-1 and V is TRBV6-2 or TRBV6-3; D is unresolved. The CDR3 is 13 residues long. CDR1 is MNHEY, CDR2 SVGEGT, per germline. V lost 2 bases and J lost 5, with 9 bases in between. The CDR3: CASSYPGWTEAFF. The CDR3 bases are TGTGCCAGCAGTTACCCGGGATGGACTGAAGCTTTCTTT.

The chain couples TRBV18 to TRBJ2-7; no firm D call. The CDR3 covers 12 residues. Germline V gene lookup returns CDR1 KGHSH and CDR2 LQKENI. Trimming shortened V by 3 bases and J by 6 bases, and 9 bases separated the two germline ends. The CDR3 region is CASSPGMGEQYF. In nucleotides, the CDR3 is TGTGCCAGCTCACCTGGGATGGGCGAGCAGTACTTC. The variable domain in full, completed from reference TRBV18 and TRBJ2-7, reads NAGVMQNPRHLVRRRGQEARLRCSPMKGHSHVYWYRQLPEEGLKFMVYLQKENIIDESGMPKERFSAEFPKEGPSILRIQQVVRGDSAAYFCASSPGMGEQYFGPGTRLTVT.

For this clone: Other DNA sequences within the sample encode an identical CDR3. The chain carries TRBV15 and TRBJ1-5; D ambiguous. The CDR3 loop spans 18 amino acids. Germline V gene lookup returns CDR1 LNHNV and CDR2 YYDKDF (reference sequence). Trimming removed 0 bases from V and 4 bases from J, with 19 bases in between. The CDR3, as DNA: TGTGCCACCAGCAGAGATTCCGTTGATGTAACCAGTAATCAGCCCCAGCATTTT. Its protein product is CATSRDSVDVTSNQPQHF.

The chain carries TRBV4-3 and TRBJ2-1; a weak D match, TRBD1 (5 bases). Trimming took off 0 bases at V and 8 bases at J, with 17 bases between the two ends. In germline, CDR1 is LGHNA, CDR2 YSLEER. The CDR3 totals 16 residues. The CDR3 bases are TGCGCCAGCAGCCAAGAATATTTGGGGCAGCCGGATGAGCAGTTCTTC. The encoded protein is CASSQEYLGQPDEQFF.

The chain employs TRBV9 and TRBJ1-2; 7 bases are shared with TRBD1. Per the germline V gene, CDR1 is SGDLS and CDR2 is YYNGEE. The CDR3 loop spans 16 amino acids. The trim removed 2 bases at V and 4 bases at J, leaving 11 bases unmatched. The CDR3 coding sequence is TGTGCCAGCAGCGTCGCCGGAGGGGGCGCAGTCTATGGCTACACCTTC. Amino acid sequence: CASSVAGGGAVYGYTF.

V is TRBV7-9 and J is TRBJ2-7, with D unresolved. The length of the CDR3 is 15 residues. Germline-derived CDR1 and CDR2 are SEHNR and FQNEAQ (reference sequence). Between the trimmed V and J ends, which lost 1 base and 1 base, there was a span of 11 bases. The CDR3 sequence is CASSLGAGLSYEQYF. The CDR3 DNA reads TGTGCCAGCAGCTTAGGGGCCGGATTGTCCTACGAGCAGTACTTC.

V usage is TRBV5-1 and J usage is TRBJ2-7; 7 bases align to TRBD1. This CDR3 comprises 13 residues. The germline V gene encodes CDR1 SGHRS and CDR2 YFSETQ. V lost 6 bases to trimming and J lost 8 bases; unmatched junction nucleotides: 11. CDR3 loop: CASTLTGTEKQYF. Written as DNA, the CDR3 is TGCGCCAGCACCCTTACCGGGACAGAAAAGCAGTACTTC.

The chain combines TRBV6-2 or TRBV6-3 with TRBJ2-3; D gene ambiguous. Germline V gene data show CDR1 as MNHEY and CDR2 as SVGEGT. The CDR3 spans 15 residues. V lost 3 bases, J lost 2 bases, and 12 bases lay in between. The CDR3 region has the DNA TGTGCCAGCAGTTATTCAGGAGTACTCACAGATACGCAGTATTTT. This sequence encodes CASSYSGVLTDTQYF.